The clone carrying this T cell receptor (beta chain) was recorded once. In the study's own analysis: Reference gene primer amplification yielded estimated nucleated cell counts. Produced via immunoSEQ multiplex PCR; TCRdb's table is partial and in-frame only. V and J calls and clone size come straight from that table; D and trimming were deduced from the DNA. The data contain 85,000 to 100,000 clones, about 86% of them singletons. CDR3 length: 13 amino acids. CDR1 and CDR2 from the germline V gene are SEHNR and FQNEAQ (reference sequence). V shed 5 bases, J shed 6 bases, and the junction held 4 bases outside the gene matches. This entry is derived from a study of blood T cell repertoires in COVID-19. Study-level background: Samples came from the United States, Italy and Spain, spanning acute and convalescent COVID-19.

Material for sequencing was peripheral blood. The V call is TRBV7-9, the J call TRBJ1-2, with 9 bases identical to TRBD1. The source of this sequence is a man aged 45 to 65 with COVID-19, enrolled during active disease. The CDR3 here is CASSTGQGHGYTF. In DNA form, the CDR3 reads TGTGCCAGCAGCACAGGACAGGGGCATGGCTACACCTTC.